The next 14 T cell receptor beta chains were all read from a single sample in a study of blood T cell repertoires in COVID-19 (dated by TCRdb to about 2020). Libraries were made using the immunoSEQ multiplex PCR assay. In TCRdb, the immuneACCESS table is reduced to in-frame sequences with V and J assigned. These tables do not hold every clone; where another copy was compared, an unresolved V gene accounts for under half, and the others remain unexplained. The table for this sample lists over 15,000 clones; 77% of them were counted only once. 16% of the sample comes from the top ten. The sequencing sample was made of peripheral blood. The source of these receptors is a man in his 70s with COVID-19, enrolled during active disease.

The chain uses TRBV4-2 and TRBJ1-4; D might be TRBD1 (6 bases). From germline, CDR1 is LGHNA and CDR2 YNFKEQ. V lost 0 bases and J 2 bases, leaving 16 bases between the germline ends. The CDR3 runs 18 residues. CDR3 sequence: CASSQDHKMRGTNEKLFF. Written as DNA, the CDR3 is TGTGCCAGCAGCCAAGACCACAAGATGAGGGGGACTAATGAAAAACTGTTTTTT.

This clone was picked up one time. The V gene is TRBV11-3, the J gene TRBJ1-4; D gene uncertain. The V and J ends lost 5 bases and 16 bases respectively, with 29 bases between them. In germline, CDR1 is SGHNT, CDR2 YENEEA. The CDR3 has 16 residues. DNA of the CDR3: TGTGCCAGCAGCGTCAGATTGGCAGATACCGATCGGGGTGCGTTTTTT. Protein: CASSVRLADTDRGAFF.

The V gene is TRBV28, the J gene TRBJ2-2; 7 nucleotides match TRBD2. CDR1 and CDR2 (germline): MDHEN, SYDVKM. The trim removed 6 bases at V and 5 bases at J, leaving 3 bases unmatched. The CDR3 contains 13 residues. The CDR3 reads CASRWGGTGELFF. As DNA, the CDR3 is TGTGCCAGCAGGTGGGGGGGTACCGGGGAGCTGTTTTTT.

The gene calls are TRBV6-5 and TRBJ2-5, with D perhaps matching TRBD2 (5 bases). The germline V gene has CDR1 MNHEY and CDR2 SVGAGI. The CDR3 is 15 residues long. V was shortened by 2 bases and J by 7 bases, with 17 bases between the two germline ends. This CDR3 reads CASSYGGTRSGTQYF. For the CDR3, the DNA is TGTGCCAGCAGTTACGGAGGTACCCGTTCGGGGACCCAGTACTTC.

This clone occurred a few times. V usage is TRBV4-2 and J usage is TRBJ1-6; 8 positions agree with TRBD1. V shed 4 bases and J 4 bases; nucleotides not matched to a gene: 6. Germline V gives CDR1 LGHNA, CDR2 YNFKEQ. The CDR3 is made up of 16 amino acids. CDR3 sequence: CASSPETGVYNSPLHF. The CDR3 DNA sequence: TGTGCCAGCAGCCCCGAGACAGGGGTATATAATTCACCCCTCCACTTT.

This clone was recorded only once. The chain has TRBV18 and TRBJ1-2; a possible D gene is TRBD1 (5 bases). The CDR3 has 14 residues. V lost 3 bases and J lost 2, with 10 bases in between. Germline V CDR1 and CDR2: KGHSH, LQKENI. The CDR3 here is CASSPAKGNYGYTF. The CDR3 DNA follows: TGTGCCAGCTCACCGGCCAAGGGGAACTATGGCTACACCTTC.

The table lists this clone with a few counts. The V call is TRBV21-1, the J call TRBJ2-1; TRBD2 was called by the table and not checked on the DNA. TRBV21-1 is a pseudogene. The CDR3 is made up of 15 amino acids. This chain's CDR3 is CASSKGTSGDNEQFF. The CDR3 nucleotides are TGTGCCAGCAGCAAAGGGACTAGCGGCGACAATGAGCAGTTCTTC.

This clone showed up just once. CDR3: CASSTGGRDFNQPQHF. The CDR3 DNA reads TGTGCCAGTAGTACCGGGGGTAGGGATTTCAATCAGCCCCAGCATTTT. The V call is TRBV19, the J call TRBJ1-5; D perhaps matches TRBD1 (5 bases). CDR1 LNHDA and CDR2 SQIVND come from the germline V gene (reference sequence). This CDR3 has 16 amino acids. Trimming shortened V by 4 bases and J by 3 bases, and 16 bases separated the two germline ends. The full variable domain, rest sourced from reference TRBV19 and TRBJ1-5, is DGGITQSPKYLFRKEGQNVTLSCEQNLNHDAMYWYRQDPGQGLRLIYYSQIVNDFQKGDIAEGYSVSREKKESFPLTVTSAQKNPTAFYLCASSTGGRDFNQPQHFGDGTRLSIL.

Only a few counts were recorded for this clone. V is TRBV2 and J is TRBJ1-1, with 8 bases that match TRBD1. Germline CDR1 reads SNHLY; CDR2 reads FYNNEI. V dropped 9 bases and J dropped 8; count of bases not matched to a gene: 8. The CDR3 is 12 residues long. The CDR3 coding sequence is TGTGCCAGAGGGGGACAGGCTATGGAAGCTTTCTTT. It translates to CARGGQAMEAFF.

The chain is built from TRBV11-2 and TRBJ1-2, with TRBD1 matching over 10 bases. The V segment lost 2 bases and the J segment 9 bases; nucleotides outside the gene matches: 12. CDR3 size: 16 residues. Per germline, CDR1 SGHAT and CDR2 FQNNGV. The CDR3 here is CASSLRTGGYLSSYTF. The CDR3 DNA reads as TGTGCCAGCAGCTTACGGACAGGGGGATATCTTTCGAGCTACACCTTC. Drawing the rest from reference TRBV11-2 and TRBJ1-2, the complete variable domain is EAGVAQSPRYKIIEKRQSVAFWCNPISGHATLYWYQQILGQGPKLLIQFQNNGVVDDSQLPKDRFSAERLKGVDSTLKIQPAKLEDSAVYLCASSLRTGGYLSSYTFGSGTRLTVV.

J is TRBJ2-2 and V is TRBV2, with 10 bases lining up with TRBD2. Germline-derived CDR1 and CDR2 are SNHLY and FYNNEI. Unmatched junction bases numbered 0, after V lost 4 bases and J lost 1 base. The CDR3 has 15 amino acids. CDR3 sequence: CASSASGGNTGELFF. CDR3 DNA: TGTGCCAGCAGTGCTAGCGGGGGGAACACCGGGGAGCTGTTTTTT.

The rearrangement uses TRBV7-7 and TRBJ2-2; D might be TRBD2 (5 bases). Germline assignment: CDR1 SSHAT and CDR2 FNYEAQ (reference sequence). Trimming pared 4 bases from V and 1 base from J, leaving 7 bases between. The CDR3 covers 14 residues. CDR3 sequence reads: CASSYRENTGELFF. CDR3 bases: TGTGCCAGCAGCTATCGGGAGAACACCGGGGAGCTGTTTTTT.

DNA of the CDR3: TGCGCCAGCAGCTTAGTTCAGGGGGCGGATAATTCACCCCTCCACTTT. Translated: CASSLVQGADNSPLHF. The chain is built from TRBV5-1 and TRBJ1-6; 8 positions agree with TRBD1. Germline loops: CDR1 SGHRS, CDR2 YFSETQ. The CDR3 sequence is 16 residues long. V was pared by 2 bases and J by 5 bases, with 6 bases of the junction left unmatched. The full variable domain, with the rest looked up from reference TRBV5-1 and TRBJ1-6, is KAGVTQTPRYLIKTRGQQVTLSCSPISGHRSVSWYQQTPGQGLQFLFEYFSETQRNKGNFPGRFSGRQFSNSRSEMNVSTLELGDSALYLCASSLVQGADNSPLHFGNGTRLTVT.

The genes are TRBV19 and TRBJ1-3; D is ambiguous. CDR3 size: 17 residues. Trimming shortened V by 6 bases and J by 3 bases, and 21 bases separated the two germline ends. Germline CDR1 and CDR2: LNHDA and SQIVND (reference sequence). For the CDR3, the DNA is TGTGCCAGTAGGCCCCTGGAGAGAGCGATCCATGGAAACACCATATATTTT. It codes for CASRPLERAIHGNTIYF.